Given below is one TCR beta chain in context. This CDR3 comprises 14 residues. The V end was cut by 3 bases, the J end by 1 base, with 11 bases between. Per the germline V gene, CDR1 is SGHNT and CDR2 is YYREEE (reference sequence). This record belongs to a study of a mutant IDH1 vaccine in newly diagnosed glioma. Study-wide background: Before enrollment, patients got radiotherapy alone, temozolomide alone, or mostly the combination.

Produced via immunoSEQ multiplex PCR; TCRdb's table is partial and in-frame only. The profile covers about 54,000 clones, with 80% to 90% appearing a single time and under 20% taken by the ten largest. Time point denoted: baseline, week 1 (first vaccination visit). The sample's treatment: pre-vaccination baseline after standard-of-care therapy. The chain joins TRBV5-4 to TRBJ2-7, with D perhaps TRBD1 or TRBD2 (6 bases each). The sequences come from PBMCs, collected from a glioma patient treated with radiotherapy, temozolomide or both. This receptor was identified in a man aged 18 to 30 with glioma. The CDR3 region is CASSYWGASYEQYF. CDR3 DNA sequence: TGTGCCAGCAGCTATTGGGGGGCATCCTACGAGCAGTACTTC. The complete variable domain, with remaining parts taken from reference TRBV5-4 and TRBJ2-7, reads ETGVTQSPTHLIKTRGQQVTLRCSSQSGHNTVSWYQQALGQGPQFIFQYYREEENGRGNFPPRFSGLQFPNYSSELNVNALELDDSALYLCASSYWGASYEQYFGPGTRLTVT.